Each of the 31 T cell receptor beta chains below was sequenced from the same sample in a study of T-cell reconstitution after alpha-beta-depleted transplantation in children. Preparation of the TCRbeta library used unique molecular identifiers. TCRdb itself ran the PCR reads through MiXCR, one entry per CDR3 protein. Of 80,000 to 100,000 distinct CDR3 sequences in the sample, 23% were seen once. The sequences come from PBMCs, collected before TCRalphabeta/CD19-depleted stem cell transplant. These receptors all come from a boy younger than 10 with acute lymphoblastic leukemia, due to receive a stem cell transplant.

This clonotype has only a few counts. The J gene is TRBJ2-1, the V gene TRBV12-3 or TRBV12-4; TRBD2 matches 9 bases. Trimming took 5 bases from V and 4 from J; bases not matched to a gene: 3. The CDR3 consists of 14 residues. In DNA, the CDR3 is TGTGCCAGCAGTAAAGCGGGAGGATACAATGAGCAGTTCTTC. This gives the protein CASSKAGGYNEQFF.

The V and J genes are TRBV6-4 and TRBJ1-5; D is perhaps TRBD1 (6 bases). The CDR3 is 15 amino acids. The ends were cut back, 3 bases at V and 4 bases at J, with 13 bases in the middle. Germline lookup yields CDR1 MRHNA and CDR2 SNTAGT. CDR3 residues: CASSETGQPNQPQHF. As DNA, the CDR3 is TGTGCCAGCAGTGAGACTGGACAGCCGAATCAGCCCCAGCATTTT.

V is TRBV6-5 and J is TRBJ2-7, with TRBD2 as a possible D gene (5 bases). The CDR3 is 14 amino acids. Germline-derived CDR1 and CDR2 are MNHEY and SVGAGI. Trimming took off 0 bases at V and 4 bases at J, with 10 bases between the two ends. The CDR3, as DNA: TGTGCCAGCAGTTACTCGCGGGTAAGGTACGAGCAGTACTTC. Protein product: CASSYSRVRYEQYF.

As DNA, the CDR3 is TGCGCCAGCAGTGAGAGCGGAGGGGCCCGGGGGGAGCAGTTCTTC. Its protein product is CASSESGGARGEQFF. V and J are TRBV10-1 and TRBJ2-1; possibly TRBD2 for D (6 bases). This CDR3 is built from 15 residues. The germline V gene has CDR1 WNHNN and CDR2 SYGVQD (reference sequence). V dropped 2 bases and J dropped 10 bases, with 18 bases sitting between them.

As to this clonotype: A read error may account for a junction end that differs from germline. The V gene is TRBV2, the J gene TRBJ2-6, with TRBD1 identical over 7 bases. The V gene's germline CDR1 is SNHLY and CDR2 FYNNEI. The CDR3 is made up of 17 amino acids. CDR3 residues: CASRTGLFKSGANALTF. The CDR3 coding sequence is TGTGCCAGCAGGACAGGGCTTTTCAAATCTGGGGCCAACGCCCTGACTTTC.

The rearrangement joins TRBV11-2 to TRBJ2-1; the D gene could be TRBD1 or TRBD2 (6 bases each). The V end was cut by 4 bases, the J end by 0 bases, with 19 bases between. This CDR3 spans 18 amino acids. The V gene's germline CDR1 is SGHAT and CDR2 FQNNGV. The CDR3 nucleotides read TGTGCCAGCAGCTCTCTTGGGCGGAGGGGGAGCTCCTACAATGAGCAGTTCTTC. Translated: CASSSLGRRGSSYNEQFF. The variable domain in full, completed from reference TRBV11-2 and TRBJ2-1, reads EAGVAQSPRYKIIEKRQSVAFWCNPISGHATLYWYQQILGQGPKLLIQFQNNGVVDDSQLPKDRFSAERLKGVDSTLKIQPAKLEDSAVYLCASSSLGRRGSSYNEQFFGPGTRLTVL.

The CDR3 here is CASSLGTFSYEQYF. The CDR3 DNA sequence: TGTGCCAGCAGCCTTGGGACCTTCTCCTACGAGCAGTACTTC. This chain connects TRBV12-3 or TRBV12-4 to TRBJ2-7, with D possibly called TRBD1 or TRBD2 (5 bases each). Trimming took off 6 bases at V and 0 bases at J, with 12 bases between the two ends. The CDR3 spans 14 residues.

This sequence joins TRBV4-1 and TRBJ2-7; either TRBD1 or TRBD2 may fit D (6 bases each). The CDR3 is made up of 15 amino acids. Germline CDR1 MGHRA, CDR2 YSYEKL. The ends were cut back, 2 bases at V and 6 bases at J, with 17 bases in the middle. The CDR3 sequence: CASSQLPTGGPEQYF. CDR3 coding DNA: TGCGCCAGCAGCCAACTACCGACCGGGGGCCCCGAGCAGTACTTC.

This clonotype was seen more than once but under ten times. V usage is TRBV28 and J usage is TRBJ2-3; no definite D call. This CDR3 has 13 residues. Germline V gene data show CDR1 as MDHEN and CDR2 as SYDVKM. The V gene lost 3 bases and the J gene lost 4 bases, with 8 bases spanning the gap. The CDR3 region is CASSFRSPDTQYF. CDR3 coding DNA: TGTGCCAGCAGTTTCCGTAGTCCAGATACGCAGTATTTT.

The chain uses TRBV28 and TRBJ2-3; D not resolved. This CDR3 has 15 amino acids. V shed 5 bases and J shed 6 bases, with 18 bases lying between them. Germline CDR1 reads MDHEN; CDR2 reads SYDVKM. The CDR3 region is CASSRLSTKLDTQYF. The CDR3 DNA sequence: TGTGCCAGCAGTCGGTTGTCTACTAAATTGGATACGCAGTATTTT.

This clonotype was seen a few times. The chain uses TRBV6-2 or TRBV6-3 and TRBJ1-5; D unclear. V dropped 2 bases and J dropped 5 bases, with 7 bases sitting between them. The CDR3 sequence is 13 residues long. The germline gives CDR1 MNHEY, CDR2 SVGEGT. CDR3 nucleotides: TGTGCCAGCAGTTACGACGCGGATCAGCCCCAGCATTTT. It translates to CASSYDADQPQHF.

This clonotype was seen many times. The rearrangement uses TRBV12-3 or TRBV12-4 and TRBJ2-3; no clear D. V shed 6 bases and J shed 0 bases, with 13 bases lying between them. The CDR3 extends over 15 amino acids. DNA of the CDR3: TGTGCCAGCAGCACAATAGCAGCTAGCACAGATACGCAGTATTTT. It specifies CASSTIAASTDTQYF.

This rearrangement joins TRBV28 to TRBJ2-7, with 11 bases matching TRBD2. The V segment lost 6 bases and the J segment 2 bases; nucleotides outside the gene matches: 9. This CDR3 comprises 16 residues. Germline V CDR1 and CDR2: MDHEN, SYDVKM. CDR3 sequence: CASSPFSSGRAYEQYF. The CDR3 region has the DNA TGTGCCAGCAGCCCCTTCAGTAGCGGGAGGGCCTACGAGCAGTACTTC.

This clonotype has only a few counts. V and J are TRBV29-1 and TRBJ1-2; 10 bases line up with TRBD1. There are 16 residues in the CDR3. Germline-derived CDR1 and CDR2 are SQVTM and ANQGSEA. J lost 7 bases, V lost 7 bases, and 18 bases had no gene match. The CDR3 DNA follows: TGCAGCGCCCAATCAACTGGGGACAGGGGAAAGTTTGGCTACACCTTC. This gives the protein CSAQSTGDRGKFGYTF.

This clonotype appeared a few times. This chain joins TRBV5-4 and TRBJ1-2; D is possibly TRBD1 (5 bases). V dropped 4 bases and J dropped 8 bases, with 12 bases sitting between them. The germline V gene encodes CDR1 SGHNT and CDR2 YYREEE (reference sequence). This CDR3 has 12 residues. The CDR3 spells CASSLQQEGYTF. CDR3 sequence (DNA): TGTGCCAGCAGCCTACAACAGGAGGGCTACACCTTC.

V gene TRBV10-3 combines with J gene TRBJ2-7; TRBD2 is a possible D gene (6 bases). The CDR3 length is 15 residues. The V end lost 3 bases, the J end lost 5 bases, and 17 bases lay between the germline ends. The germline V gene encodes CDR1 ENHRY and CDR2 SYGVKD. This CDR3 is CAISELRRGPHEQYF. In DNA form, the CDR3 reads TGTGCCATCAGTGAATTGCGGAGGGGCCCCCACGAGCAGTACTTC.

This clonotype came up many times. The CDR3 coding sequence is TGTGCCAGCAGCTCCCAGAGGGAGTACGGTGAGCAGTTCTTC. The encoded protein is CASSSQREYGEQFF. The chain employs TRBV7-8 and TRBJ2-1, with a tentative D call TRBD2 (5 bases). Germline CDR1 and CDR2: SGHVS and FQNEAQ. The CDR3 extends over 14 amino acids. Between the trimmed V and J ends, which lost 4 bases and 9 bases, there was a span of 16 bases.

The CDR3 DNA is TGTGCCAGCAGCTTCATTCAAAGTATTCAAGAGACCCAGTACTTC. Translation: CASSFIQSIQETQYF. V usage is TRBV27 and J usage is TRBJ2-5; D unclear. With 6 bases removed from V and 2 bases from J, the gap between germline ends came to 16 bases. The CDR3 extends over 15 amino acids. CDR1 and CDR2 from the germline V gene are MNHEY and SMNVEV (reference sequence).

This clonotype showed up many times. The chain has TRBV19 and TRBJ2-1, with 10 nucleotides matching TRBD2. V was clipped by 5 bases and J by 8 bases; unmatched bases: 12. Germline CDR1 is LNHDA and CDR2 is SQIVND (reference sequence). This CDR3 region has 16 residues. The DNA of the CDR3 is TGTGCCAGTAGTCCCAAAGCGGGAGGGTTGTTAGATGAGCAGTTCTTC. Its translation is CASSPKAGGLLDEQFF.

This clonotype was seen ten or more times. The rearrangement uses TRBV12-3 or TRBV12-4 and TRBJ2-1; D assignment may be TRBD1 or TRBD2 (5 bases each). This CDR3 is built from 12 residues. The germline V and J ends were trimmed by 5 bases and 10 bases, with 12 bases remaining between them. The CDR3 is CASSPGAREQFF. The CDR3 DNA reads as TGTGCCAGCAGTCCCGGGGCCCGGGAGCAGTTCTTC.

This chain joins TRBV5-1 and TRBJ1-6; 7 bases are a match to TRBD1. CDR3 length: 18 amino acids. Germline V gene lookup returns CDR1 SGHRS and CDR2 YFSETQ. V dropped 0 bases and J dropped 9; count of bases not matched to a gene: 15. The CDR3 sequence: CASSLEAPHMTGTSPLHF. The CDR3 bases are TGCGCCAGCAGCTTGGAGGCCCCGCACATGACAGGGACTTCACCCCTCCACTTT. Full variable domain (rest looked up from reference TRBV5-1 and TRBJ1-6): KAGVTQTPRYLIKTRGQQVTLSCSPISGHRSVSWYQQTPGQGLQFLFEYFSETQRNKGNFPGRFSGRQFSNSRSEMNVSTLELGDSALYLCASSLEAPHMTGTSPLHFGNGTRLTVT.

This clonotype was counted many times. The chain has TRBV29-1 and TRBJ2-5; unclear D gene. Trimming left V 4 bases short and J 5 bases short, with 11 bases between. The CDR3 loop spans 12 amino acids. Per germline, CDR1 SQVTM and CDR2 ANQGSEA. CDR3 in DNA: TGCAGCGTTGTGGAAAATAAGGAGACCCAGTACTTC. This sequence encodes CSVVENKETQYF.

The J gene is TRBJ1-1, the V gene TRBV5-1; TRBD1 is a possible D gene (5 bases). The CDR3 loop spans 17 amino acids. V gave up 0 bases and J gave up 0 bases, with 15 bases separating them. Germline values: CDR1 SGHRS, CDR2 YFSETQ. The CDR3 region is CASSLAPQGSVNTEAFF. The CDR3 DNA follows: TGCGCCAGCAGCTTGGCGCCCCAGGGTTCGGTGAACACTGAAGCTTTCTTT.

The chain has TRBV15 and TRBJ1-5, with unresolved D. CDR3 size: 17 residues. Per germline, CDR1 LNHNV and CDR2 YYDKDF (reference sequence). The V and J ends lost 0 bases and 3 bases respectively, with 15 bases between them. The CDR3 here is CATSRDSATLANQPQHF. Here the CDR3 DNA reads TGTGCCACCAGCAGAGATTCGGCCACCCTAGCCAATCAGCCCCAGCATTTT.

This clonotype turned up a few times. The chain is built from TRBV20-1 and TRBJ1-5, with D tentatively TRBD1 (6 bases). V was pared by 6 bases and J by 1 base, with 13 bases between. CDR1 is DFQATT, CDR2 SNEGSKA, per germline (reference sequence). The CDR3 spans 14 residues. The CDR3 DNA reads as TGCAGTGCCGCGGGACATATCAGCAATCAGCCCCAGCATTTT. Translation: CSAAGHISNQPQHF.

Worth noting for this clonotype: Its ends do not fully match the called genes, so a read error is possible. The chain joins TRBV4-2 to TRBJ2-2; possibly TRBD1 or TRBD2 for D (5 bases each). This CDR3 has 15 residues. The germline gives CDR1 LGHNA, CDR2 YNFKEQ. The CDR3 reads CARSLQTGHTGELFF. The CDR3 DNA is TGTGCCAGGAGCCTTCAGACGGGGCACACCGGGGAGCTGTTTTTT.

V and J are TRBV7-6 and TRBJ2-5; 10 nucleotides align to TRBD1. V dropped 5 bases and J dropped 2; count of bases not matched to a gene: 5. The CDR3 sequence is 15 residues long. Germline-derived CDR1 and CDR2 are SGHVS and FNYEAQ. CDR3 sequence (DNA): TGTGCCAGCAGCCGACAGGGGGCGGGTCAAGAGACCCAGTACTTC. It translates to CASSRQGAGQETQYF.

The table lists this clonotype with a few counts. The chain has TRBV11-2 and TRBJ2-3; possible D gene TRBD2, 6 bases. Trimming left V 1 base short and J 3 bases short, with 17 bases between. This CDR3 has 17 amino acids. The germline V gene encodes CDR1 SGHAT and CDR2 FQNNGV. The CDR3 loop is CASSLGQSSGVTDTQYF. Here the CDR3 DNA reads TGTGCCAGCAGCTTAGGACAGAGTAGCGGAGTGACAGATACGCAGTATTTT.

The rearrangement joins TRBV4-1 to TRBJ2-4; D unclear. Germline assignment: CDR1 MGHRA and CDR2 YSYEKL. The V end was cut by 2 bases, the J end by 9 bases, with 8 bases between. This CDR3 spans 12 amino acids. CDR3 sequence: CASSQIPSIQYF. The CDR3 bases are TGCGCCAGCAGCCAAATTCCTTCCATTCAGTACTTC.

This clonotype has just a few counts. The chain carries TRBV7-2 and TRBJ2-1; 8 positions agree with TRBD2. V was clipped by 7 bases and J by 1 base; unmatched bases: 12. This CDR3 is 17 amino acids long. CDR1 is SGHTA and CDR2 is FQGNSA in the germline V gene. CDR3 sequence reads: CASKRGVSGASYNEQFF. The CDR3 DNA sequence: TGTGCCAGCAAACGTGGTGTTAGCGGGGCATCCTACAATGAGCAGTTCTTC. Full variable domain (remainder filled in from reference TRBV7-2 and TRBJ2-1): GAGVSQSPSNKVTEKGKDVELRCDPISGHTALYWYRQSLGQGLEFLIYFQGNSAPDKSGLPSDRFSAERTGGSVSTLTIQRTQQEDSAVYLCASKRGVSGASYNEQFFGPGTRLTVL.

CDR3 in DNA: TGCAGCGTTGGATTGACTGGGGGTAATGAGCAGTTCTTC. It yields the protein CSVGLTGGNEQFF. V is TRBV29-1 and J is TRBJ2-1; the D call may be TRBD1 or TRBD2 (5 bases each). The V end lost 4 bases, the J end lost 7 bases, and 14 bases lay between the germline ends. The CDR3 is 13 residues long. CDR1 is SQVTM, CDR2 ANQGSEA, per germline.